This T cell receptor beta chain is from a study of neurological immune-mediated disorders. With 10-nucleotide random UMIs, 5'RACE was used to make the cDNA. TCRdb reanalysed the 5' RACE reads using MiXCR and keeps one entry per CDR3 protein. The sample shows 75,000 to 95,000 distinct CDR3 sequences, 15% to 20% of them seen only once. V was clipped by 7 bases and J by 3 bases, with 15 bases between them. This CDR3 region has 14 residues. Germline loops: CDR1 SGHRS, CDR2 YFSETQ. The sample consisted of PBMCs. The chain is built from TRBV5-1 and TRBJ2-3; TRBD1 might be the D (6 bases). The receptor comes from a woman in her forties in good health. For the CDR3, the DNA is TGCGCCAGCGTGCAGGGGCTCGGAACAGATACGCAGTATTTT. The encoded protein is CASVQGLGTDTQYF.